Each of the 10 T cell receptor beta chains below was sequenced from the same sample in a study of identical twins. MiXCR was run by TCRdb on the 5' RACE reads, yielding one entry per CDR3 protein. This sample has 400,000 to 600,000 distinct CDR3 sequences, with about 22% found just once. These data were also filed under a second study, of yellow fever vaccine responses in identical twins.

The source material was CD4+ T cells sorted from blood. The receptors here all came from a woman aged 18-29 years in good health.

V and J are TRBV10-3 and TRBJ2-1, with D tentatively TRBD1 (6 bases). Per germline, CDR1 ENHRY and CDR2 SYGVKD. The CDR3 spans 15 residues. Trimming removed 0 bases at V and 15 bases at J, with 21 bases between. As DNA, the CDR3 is TGTGCCATCAGTGAGTCGGGGGCCGTACGATCGGGCGGGTTCTTC. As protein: CAISESGAVRSGGFF.

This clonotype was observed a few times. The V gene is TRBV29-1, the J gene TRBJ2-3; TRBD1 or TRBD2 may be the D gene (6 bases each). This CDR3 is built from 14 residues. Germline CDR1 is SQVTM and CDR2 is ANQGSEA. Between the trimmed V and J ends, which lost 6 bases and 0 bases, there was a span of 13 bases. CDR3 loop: CSVAAGHSTDTQYF. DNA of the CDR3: TGCAGCGTAGCCGCGGGACATAGCACAGATACGCAGTATTTT.

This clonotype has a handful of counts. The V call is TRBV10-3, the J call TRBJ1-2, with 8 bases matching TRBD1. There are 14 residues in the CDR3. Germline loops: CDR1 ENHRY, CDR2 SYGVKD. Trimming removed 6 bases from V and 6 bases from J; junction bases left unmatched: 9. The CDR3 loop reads CAIRPGGTGDGYTF. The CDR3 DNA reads TGTGCCATCAGGCCTGGGGGGACAGGAGATGGCTACACCTTC.

This CDR3 is CASSPRREYNEQFF. CDR3 DNA: TGTGCCAGCAGCCCCAGGCGGGAGTACAATGAGCAGTTCTTC. The V gene is TRBV28, the J gene TRBJ2-1, with TRBD2 identical over 7 bases. Germline V CDR1 and CDR2: MDHEN, SYDVKM. The CDR3 runs 14 residues. V lost 6 bases and J lost 4; bases outside the gene matches: 6.

CDR3 residues: CASSVLTGLPVGELFF. The CDR3, as DNA: TGTGCCAGCAGCGTTCTGACAGGGCTCCCGGTCGGGGAGCTGTTTTTT. The genes are TRBV9 and TRBJ2-2, with 7 bases matching TRBD1. CDR1 is SGDLS, CDR2 YYNGEE, per germline. The CDR3 sequence is 16 residues long. V shed 2 bases, J shed 7 bases, and the junction held 11 bases outside the gene matches.

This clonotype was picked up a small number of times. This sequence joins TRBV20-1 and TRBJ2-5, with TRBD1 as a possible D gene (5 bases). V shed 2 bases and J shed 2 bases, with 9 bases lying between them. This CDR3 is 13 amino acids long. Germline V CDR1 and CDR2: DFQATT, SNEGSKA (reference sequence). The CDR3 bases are TGCAGTGCTAGACGAGACAGACAAGAGACCCAGTACTTC. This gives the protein CSARRDRQETQYF.

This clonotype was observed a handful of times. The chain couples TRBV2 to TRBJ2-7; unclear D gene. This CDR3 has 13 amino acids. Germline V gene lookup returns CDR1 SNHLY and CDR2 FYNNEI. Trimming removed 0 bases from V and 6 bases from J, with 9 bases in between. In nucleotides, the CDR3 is TGTGCCAGCAGTGAAGCCCGGCAGGTCGAGCAGTACTTC. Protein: CASSEARQVEQYF. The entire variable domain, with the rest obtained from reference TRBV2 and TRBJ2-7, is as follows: EPEVTQTPSHQVTQMGQEVILRCVPISNHLYFYWYRQILGQKVEFLVSFYNNEISEKSEIFDDQFSVERPDGSNFTLKIRSTKLEDSAMYFCASSEARQVEQYFGPGTRLTVT.

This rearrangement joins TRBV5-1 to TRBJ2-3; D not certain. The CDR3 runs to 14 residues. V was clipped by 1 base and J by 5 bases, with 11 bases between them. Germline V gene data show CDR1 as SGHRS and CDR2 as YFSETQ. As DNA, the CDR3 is TGCGCCAGCAGCTTGTTCGGTGCTCAAGATACGCAGTATTTT. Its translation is CASSLFGAQDTQYF.

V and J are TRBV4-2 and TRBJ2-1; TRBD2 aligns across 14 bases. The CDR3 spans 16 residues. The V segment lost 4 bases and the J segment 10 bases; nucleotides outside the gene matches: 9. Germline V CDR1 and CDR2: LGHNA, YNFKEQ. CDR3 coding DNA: TGTGCCAGCAGCCTGGGGGGACTAGCGGGGGAGTTGGAGCAGTTCTTC. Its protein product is CASSLGGLAGELEQFF.

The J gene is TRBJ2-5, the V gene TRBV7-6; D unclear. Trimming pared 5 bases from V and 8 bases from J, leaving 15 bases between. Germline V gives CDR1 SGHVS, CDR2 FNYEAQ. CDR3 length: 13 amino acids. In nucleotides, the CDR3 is TGTGCCAGCAGCCCCCACCTAGGGTTAACCCAGTACTTC. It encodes CASSPHLGLTQYF.